This section outlines one T cell receptor (beta chain) sequence together with its context. Its antigen is not identified. From germline, CDR1 is SEHNR and CDR2 FQNEAQ (reference sequence). V was clipped by 5 bases and J by 6 bases, with 8 bases between them. This CDR3 has 11 residues. The authors ran the assay at deep level. DNA at around 200 ng, some 31,000 T cell genomes, went into sorted-subset replicate PCRs. Generated by immunoSEQ multiplex PCR, the TCRdb table keeps only in-frame clones and is missing some. The sample shows 1.5 million to 2.5 million clones, about 95% of them seen only once. The data were obtained in a study of shared clonotypes between healthy human individuals. Study-wide results and limits: On the whole, naive subsets had larger estimated richness than memory subsets had.

As defined, naive CD8 cells were CD45RO-negative and positively selected for CCR7, with terminally differentiated effector memory CD45RA+ cells excluded. Sequences were obtained from naive CD8+ T cells sorted from blood. The clonotype comes from a man aged 18 to 35 in good health. The chain uses TRBV7-9 and TRBJ2-7; tentative D call: TRBD1 (5 bases). The CDR3 protein is CASSQGLEQYF. The CDR3 coding sequence is TGTGCCAGCAGCCAGGGTCTCGAGCAGTACTTC.